The next 17 T cell receptor beta chains were all read from a single sample in a study of blood T cell repertoires in COVID-19. Sequencing used immunoSEQ multiplex PCR; TCRdb keeps in-frame clones, though not all of them. The sample shows a few hundred thousand clones, 85% to 90% of them seen only once. Specimen: PBMCs or T cells enriched from blood (not recorded which). The receptors come from a woman between 18 and 30 years old who had recovered from COVID-19.

The chain has TRBV18 and TRBJ2-7; maybe TRBD2 (5 bases). The CDR3 extends over 13 amino acids. Looked up from germline, CDR1 is KGHSH and CDR2 is LQKENI. The V and J ends lost 8 bases and 1 base respectively, with 12 bases between them. The CDR3 is CASQSRESYEQYF. CDR3 DNA sequence: TGTGCCAGCCAGTCCCGGGAATCCTACGAGCAGTACTTC.

J is TRBJ1-3 and V is TRBV28; D may be TRBD1 (6 bases). This CDR3 is 14 amino acids long. Looked up from germline, CDR1 is MDHEN and CDR2 is SYDVKM. V was shortened by 6 bases and J by 1 base, with 10 bases between the two germline ends. CDR3 DNA sequence: TGTGCCAGCAGCCCTGGACAGTCTGGAAACACCATATATTTT. It is translated as CASSPGQSGNTIYF. Combining the CDR3 with reference TRBV28 and TRBJ1-3 gives the whole variable domain DVKVTQSSRYLVKRTGEKVFLECVQDMDHENMFWYRQDPGLGLRLIYFSYDVKMKEKGDIPEGYSVSREKKERFSLILESASTNQTSMYLCASSPGQSGNTIYFGEGSWLTVV.

The chain combines TRBV14 with TRBJ1-4; D may be TRBD1 (5 bases). V dropped 4 bases and J dropped 8 bases, with 11 bases sitting between them. This CDR3 contains 13 residues. CDR1 SGHDN and CDR2 FVKESK come from the germline V gene. CDR3 in amino acids: CASSRGGREKLFF. CDR3 bases: TGTGCCAGCAGCCGCGGGGGACGGGAAAAACTGTTTTTT.

The chain combines TRBV27 with TRBJ1-6; D possibly corresponds to TRBD1 (5 bases). There are 15 residues in the CDR3. Germline lookup yields CDR1 MNHEY and CDR2 SMNVEV (reference sequence). Trimming took off 5 bases at V and 7 bases at J, with 15 bases between the two ends. CDR3 sequence reads: CASSLQALGNSPLHF. The CDR3 DNA sequence: TGTGCCAGCAGTCTACAGGCTCTAGGGAATTCACCCCTCCACTTT.

The V and J genes are TRBV6-4 and TRBJ1-1; D gene unclear. Germline-derived CDR1 and CDR2 are MRHNA and SNTAGT. V was shortened by 3 bases and J by 7 bases, with 9 bases between the two germline ends. The CDR3 covers 12 residues. CDR3 residues: CASSDGGIEAFF. CDR3 in DNA: TGTGCCAGCAGTGATGGAGGGATTGAAGCTTTCTTT.

The chain recombines TRBV28 with TRBJ1-6; D unclear. Germline V gene data show CDR1 as MDHEN and CDR2 as SYDVKM. The V gene lost 6 bases and the J gene lost 7 bases, with 16 bases spanning the gap. The length of the CDR3 is 15 residues. The CDR3 spells CASRTEPSSNSPLHF. In DNA, the CDR3 is TGTGCCAGCAGGACGGAGCCCTCTTCGAATTCACCCCTCCACTTT.

DNA for the CDR3: TGCGCCAGCAGCCAGTTGGGACTGCCGGGGTCAGCCCAGCATTTT. The encoded protein is CASSQLGLPGSAQHF. This chain connects TRBV4-1 to TRBJ1-5, with a tentative D call TRBD1 (5 bases). The CDR3 covers 15 residues. V gave up 3 bases and J gave up 11 bases, with 20 bases separating them. Germline V CDR1 and CDR2: MGHRA, YSYEKL.

As DNA, the CDR3 is TGTGCCAGCAGCTTAGTCAGGGCGGACGAAAAACTGTTTTTT. Protein sequence: CASSLVRADEKLFF. V gene TRBV7-8 combines with J gene TRBJ1-4; the D gene is possibly TRBD1 (5 bases). The CDR3 extends over 14 amino acids. The germline V gene encodes CDR1 SGHVS and CDR2 FQNEAQ. V gave up 1 base and J gave up 8 bases, with 11 bases separating them.

The chain uses TRBV13 and TRBJ2-3; 11 positions agree with TRBD1. V was pared by 5 bases and J by 4 bases, with 14 bases of the junction left unmatched. The germline gives CDR1 PRHDT, CDR2 FYEKMQ (reference sequence). The CDR3 is 18 amino acids. CDR3 region: CASSTDPRTGGESDTQYF. The CDR3 coding sequence is TGTGCCAGCAGCACCGACCCGAGGACAGGGGGCGAGTCAGATACGCAGTATTTT. Variable domain in full (rest from reference TRBV13 and TRBJ2-3): AAGVIQSPRHLIKEKRETATLKCYPIPRHDTVYWYQQGPGQDPQFLISFYEKMQSDKGSIPDRFSAQQFSDYHSELNMSSLELGDSALYFCASSTDPRTGGESDTQYFGPGTRLTVL.

The rearrangement links TRBV9 to TRBJ1-1; D may be TRBD1 (6 bases). The CDR3 spans 16 residues. Germline values: CDR1 SGDLS, CDR2 YYNGEE. Trimming shortened V by 3 bases and J by 5 bases, and 20 bases separated the two germline ends. In DNA form, the CDR3 reads TGTGCCAGCAGCGGACGTAGATTGGGGGCTGGGACTGAAGCTTTCTTT. The encoded protein is CASSGRRLGAGTEAFF.

The chain recombines TRBV14 with TRBJ1-6; tentative D call: TRBD1 (5 bases). Deletions cut 0 bases from V and 10 bases from J, with 13 bases between. The CDR3 is 15 amino acids. Germline V gene data show CDR1 as SGHDN and CDR2 as FVKESK. CDR3 nucleotides: TGTGCCAGCAGCCAAGAGGCAGGGTATCAATCACCCCTCCACTTT. It specifies CASSQEAGYQSPLHF. The full variable domain, its missing parts supplied by reference TRBV14 and TRBJ1-6, is EAGVTQFPSHSVIEKGQTVTLRCDPISGHDNLYWYRRVMGKEIKFLLHFVKESKQDESGMPNNRFLAERTGGTYSTLKVQPAELEDSGVYFCASSQEAGYQSPLHFGNGTRLTVT.

This clone was detected a few times. The chain joins TRBV7-9 to TRBJ1-1; no clear D. Trimming took off 6 bases at V and 1 base at J, with 9 bases between the two ends. CDR1 and CDR2 (germline): SEHNR, FQNEAQ (reference sequence). The CDR3 runs to 13 residues. CDR3 coding DNA: TGTGCCAGCAGTGACACCGGGAACACTGAAGCTTTCTTT. Translating it yields CASSDTGNTEAFF.

J is TRBJ1-2 and V is TRBV24-1; TRBD1 matches at 8 bases. This CDR3 is 14 amino acids long. V trimming: 3 bases; J trimming: 4 bases; junction bases outside the gene matches: 3. Germline lookup yields CDR1 KGHDR and CDR2 SFDVKD. This chain's CDR3 is CATSDPGGVYGYTF. CDR3 nucleotides: TGTGCCACCAGTGATCCAGGGGGCGTCTATGGCTACACCTTC.

The chain joins TRBV10-1 to TRBJ2-3; no clear D gene. V lost 0 bases, J lost 4 bases, and 5 bases lay in between. From germline, CDR1 is WNHNN and CDR2 SYGVQD (reference sequence). The CDR3 has 13 residues. The CDR3 loop is CASSESRADTQYF. The CDR3 DNA reads as TGCGCCAGCAGTGAGTCTCGGGCAGATACGCAGTATTTT.

This chain uses TRBV28 with TRBJ1-3; TRBD1 matches 8 bases. Germline trimming cut 6 bases from V and 0 bases from J; bases unmatched to any gene: 13. Germline V gives CDR1 MDHEN, CDR2 SYDVKM. The CDR3 covers 18 residues. For the CDR3, the DNA is TGTGCCAGCAGAGCGACTGAGGGGACAGGCTTCTCTGGAAACACCATATATTTT. This encodes CASRATEGTGFSGNTIYF.

V and J are TRBV28 and TRBJ1-1; D unresolved. The CDR3 consists of 14 residues. V lost 5 bases, J lost 5 bases, and 15 bases lay in between. Germline CDR1 MDHEN, CDR2 SYDVKM. Here the CDR3 DNA reads TGTGCCAGCAGTCCCCGCGGGCTCGGGACTGAAGCTTTCTTT. Encoded protein: CASSPRGLGTEAFF.

The chain carries TRBV6-5 and TRBJ1-2; TRBD1 matches at 10 bases. This CDR3 contains 15 residues. The germline V gene has CDR1 MNHEY and CDR2 SVGAGI. The J segment lost 7 bases and the V segment lost 5 bases, leaving 10 bases of the junction unmatched. The CDR3, as DNA: TGTGCCAGCAGTCAAATGACAGGGGGCCAAGGTGGCTACACCTTC. Protein sequence: CASSQMTGGQGGYTF.